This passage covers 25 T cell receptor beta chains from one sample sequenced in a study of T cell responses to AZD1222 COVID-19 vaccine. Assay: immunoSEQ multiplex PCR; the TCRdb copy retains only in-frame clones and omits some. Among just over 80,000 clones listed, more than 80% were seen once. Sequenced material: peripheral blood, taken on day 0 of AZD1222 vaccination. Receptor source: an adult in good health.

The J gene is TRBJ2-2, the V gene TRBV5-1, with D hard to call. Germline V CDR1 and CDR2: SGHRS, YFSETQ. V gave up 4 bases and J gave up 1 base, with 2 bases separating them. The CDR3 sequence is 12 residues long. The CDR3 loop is CASSGNTGELFF. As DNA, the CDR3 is TGCGCCAGCAGCGGGAACACCGGGGAGCTGTTTTTT.

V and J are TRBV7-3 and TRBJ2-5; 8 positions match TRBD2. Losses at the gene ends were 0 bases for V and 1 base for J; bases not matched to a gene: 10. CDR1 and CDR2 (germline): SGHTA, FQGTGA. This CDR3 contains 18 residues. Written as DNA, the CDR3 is TGTGCCAGCAGCTTAACAAGCGGTAGCGGGGCCGCCCAAGAGACCCAGTACTTC. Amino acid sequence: CASSLTSGSGAAQETQYF.

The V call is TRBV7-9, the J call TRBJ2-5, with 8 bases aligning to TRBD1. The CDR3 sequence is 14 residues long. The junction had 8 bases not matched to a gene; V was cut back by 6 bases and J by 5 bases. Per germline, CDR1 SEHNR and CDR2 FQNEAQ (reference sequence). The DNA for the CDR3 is TGTGCCAGCAGGACACAGGGGGTTCGTGAGACCCAGTACTTC. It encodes CASRTQGVRETQYF. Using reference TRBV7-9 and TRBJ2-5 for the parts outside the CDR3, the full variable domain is DTGVSQNPRHKITKRGQNVTFRCDPISEHNRLYWYRQTLGQGPEFLTYFQNEAQLEKSRLLSDRFSAERPKGSFSTLEIQRTEQGDSAMYLCASRTQGVRETQYFGPGTRLLVL.

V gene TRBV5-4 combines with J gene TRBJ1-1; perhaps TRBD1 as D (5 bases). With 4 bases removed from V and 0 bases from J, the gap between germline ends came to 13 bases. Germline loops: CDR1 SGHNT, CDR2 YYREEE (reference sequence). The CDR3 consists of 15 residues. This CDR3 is CASSPDRNMNTEAFF. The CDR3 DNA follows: TGTGCCAGCAGCCCAGACAGAAACATGAACACTGAAGCTTTCTTT.

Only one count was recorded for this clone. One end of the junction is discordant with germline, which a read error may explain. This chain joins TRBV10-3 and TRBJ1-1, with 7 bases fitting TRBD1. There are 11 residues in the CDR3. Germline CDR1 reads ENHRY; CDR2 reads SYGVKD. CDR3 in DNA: TGTGCCATCAGTGAAGGACAGGAGCCACGGTTT. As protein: CAISEGQEPRF.

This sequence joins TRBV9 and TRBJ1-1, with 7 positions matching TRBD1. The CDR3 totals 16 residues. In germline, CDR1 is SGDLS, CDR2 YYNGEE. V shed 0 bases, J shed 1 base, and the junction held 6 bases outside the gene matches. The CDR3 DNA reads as TGTGCCAGCAGCGTAGTCCGACAGGGACCGAACACTGAAGCTTTCTTT. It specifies CASSVVRQGPNTEAFF.

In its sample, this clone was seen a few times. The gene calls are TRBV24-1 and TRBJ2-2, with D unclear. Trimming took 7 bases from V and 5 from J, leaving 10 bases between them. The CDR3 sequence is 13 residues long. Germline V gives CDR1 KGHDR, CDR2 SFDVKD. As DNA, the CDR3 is TGTGCCACCAGCGCTGTGGGGACCGGGGAGCTGTTTTTT. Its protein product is CATSAVGTGELFF.

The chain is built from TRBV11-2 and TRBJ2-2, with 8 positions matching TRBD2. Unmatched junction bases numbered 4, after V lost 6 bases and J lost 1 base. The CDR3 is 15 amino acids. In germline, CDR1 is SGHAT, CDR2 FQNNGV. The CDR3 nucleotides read TGTGCCAGCAGATCCGGGACTAGGAACACCGGGGAGCTGTTTTTT. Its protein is CASRSGTRNTGELFF.

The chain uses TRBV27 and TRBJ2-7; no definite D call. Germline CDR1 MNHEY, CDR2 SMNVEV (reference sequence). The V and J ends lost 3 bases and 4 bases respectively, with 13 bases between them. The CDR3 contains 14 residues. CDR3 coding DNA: TGTGCCAGCAGTTTGGCAGGCTACTGGTACGAGCAGTACTTC. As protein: CASSLAGYWYEQYF.

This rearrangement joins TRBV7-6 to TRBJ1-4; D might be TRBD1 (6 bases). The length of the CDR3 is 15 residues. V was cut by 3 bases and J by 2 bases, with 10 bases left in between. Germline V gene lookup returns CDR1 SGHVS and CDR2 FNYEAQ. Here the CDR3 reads CASSFQQGTNEKLFF. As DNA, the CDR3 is TGTGCCAGCAGCTTTCAACAGGGTACTAATGAAAAACTGTTTTTT.

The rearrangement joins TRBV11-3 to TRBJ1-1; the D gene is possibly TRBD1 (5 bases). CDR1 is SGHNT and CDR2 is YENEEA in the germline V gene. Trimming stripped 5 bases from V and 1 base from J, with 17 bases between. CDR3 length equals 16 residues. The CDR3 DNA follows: TGTGCCAGCAGCCGCCAAATGGGGACCGCGAACACTGAAGCTTTCTTT. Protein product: CASSRQMGTANTEAFF.

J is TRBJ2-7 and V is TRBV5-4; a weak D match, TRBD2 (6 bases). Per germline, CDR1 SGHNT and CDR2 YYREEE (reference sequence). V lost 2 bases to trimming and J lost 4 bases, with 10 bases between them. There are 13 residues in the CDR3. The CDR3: CASSFIGGYEQYF. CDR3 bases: TGTGCCAGCAGCTTTATTGGAGGGTACGAGCAGTACTTC.

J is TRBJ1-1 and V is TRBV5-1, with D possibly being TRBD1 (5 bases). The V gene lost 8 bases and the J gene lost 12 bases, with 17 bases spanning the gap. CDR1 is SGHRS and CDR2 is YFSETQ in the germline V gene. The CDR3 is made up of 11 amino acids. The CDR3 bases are TGCGCCAGTCTGGGGGAAGGTAGAACTTTCTTT. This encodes CASLGEGRTFF.

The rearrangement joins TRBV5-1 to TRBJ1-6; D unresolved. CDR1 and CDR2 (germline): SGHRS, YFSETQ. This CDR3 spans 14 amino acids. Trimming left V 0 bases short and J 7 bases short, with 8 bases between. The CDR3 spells CASSLVLGNSPLHF. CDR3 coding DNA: TGCGCCAGCAGCTTGGTCCTCGGCAATTCACCCCTCCACTTT.

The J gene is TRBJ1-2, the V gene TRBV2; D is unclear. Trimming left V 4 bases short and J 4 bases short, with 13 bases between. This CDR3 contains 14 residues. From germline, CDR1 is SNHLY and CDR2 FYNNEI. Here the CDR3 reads CASSAQVPAYGYTF. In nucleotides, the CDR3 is TGTGCCAGCAGTGCTCAGGTTCCCGCCTATGGCTACACCTTC.

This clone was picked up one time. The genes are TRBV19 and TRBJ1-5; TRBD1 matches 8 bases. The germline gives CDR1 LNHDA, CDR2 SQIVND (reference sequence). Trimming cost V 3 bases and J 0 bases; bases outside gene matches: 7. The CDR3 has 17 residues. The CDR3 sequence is CASSMSGGQASNQPQHF. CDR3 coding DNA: TGTGCCAGTAGTATGTCTGGGGGACAGGCTAGCAATCAGCCCCAGCATTTT.

The CDR3 DNA follows: TGTGCCAGCAGCCGGCGGCAGGGGGAAGTAGCTTTCTTT. It encodes CASSRRQGEVAFF. V gene TRBV27 combines with J gene TRBJ1-1; 7 nucleotides agree with TRBD1. Looked up from germline, CDR1 is MNHEY and CDR2 is SMNVEV (reference sequence). The V segment lost 6 bases and the J segment 10 bases; nucleotides outside the gene matches: 11. The CDR3 contains 13 residues.

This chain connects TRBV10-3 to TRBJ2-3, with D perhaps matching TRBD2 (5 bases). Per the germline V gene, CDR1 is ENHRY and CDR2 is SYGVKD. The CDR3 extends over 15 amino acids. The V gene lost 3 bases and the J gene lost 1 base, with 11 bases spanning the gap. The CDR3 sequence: CAISDANGGTDTQYF. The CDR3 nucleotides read TGTGCCATCAGTGATGCAAACGGGGGCACAGATACGCAGTATTTT.

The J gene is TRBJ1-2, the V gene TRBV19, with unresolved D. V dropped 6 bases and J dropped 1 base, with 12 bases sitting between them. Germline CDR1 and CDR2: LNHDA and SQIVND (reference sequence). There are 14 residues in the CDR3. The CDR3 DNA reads TGTGCCAGTAGAATACAAGAAGGTAACTATGGCTACACCTTC. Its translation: CASRIQEGNYGYTF.

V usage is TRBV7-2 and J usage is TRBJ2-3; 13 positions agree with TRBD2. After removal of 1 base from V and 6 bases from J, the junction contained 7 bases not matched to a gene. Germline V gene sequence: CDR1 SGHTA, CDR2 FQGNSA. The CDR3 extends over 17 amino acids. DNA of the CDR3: TGTGCCAGCAGCTTAGTGGGAGGGACTAGCGGGGTGGATACGCAGTATTTT. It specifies CASSLVGGTSGVDTQYF. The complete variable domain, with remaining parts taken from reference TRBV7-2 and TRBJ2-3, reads GAGVSQSPSNKVTEKGKDVELRCDPISGHTALYWYRQSLGQGLEFLIYFQGNSAPDKSGLPSDRFSAERTGGSVSTLTIQRTQQEDSAVYLCASSLVGGTSGVDTQYFGPGTRLTVL.

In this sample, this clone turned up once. CDR3 loop: CASSLGLVYLADTQYF. CDR3 DNA sequence: TGTGCCAGCAGCTTAGGACTCGTCTACCTCGCAGATACGCAGTATTTT. The chain has TRBV7-8 and TRBJ2-3; D ambiguous. V shed 1 base and J shed 4 bases, with 15 bases lying between them. Germline V lookup: CDR1 SGHVS, CDR2 FQNEAQ. This CDR3 is built from 16 residues.

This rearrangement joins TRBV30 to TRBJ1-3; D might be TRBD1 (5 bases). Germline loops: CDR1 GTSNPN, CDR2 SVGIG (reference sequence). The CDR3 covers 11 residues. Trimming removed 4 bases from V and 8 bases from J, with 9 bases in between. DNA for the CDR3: TGTGCCTGGACCCGAGGGGACACCATATATTTT. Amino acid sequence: CAWTRGDTIYF.

CDR3 region: CASSLVGTGELFF. The DNA for the CDR3 is TGTGCCAGCAGCTTAGTCGGGACCGGGGAGCTGTTTTTT. The J gene is TRBJ2-2, the V gene TRBV11-2; D not certain. The germline gives CDR1 SGHAT, CDR2 FQNNGV. Between the trimmed V and J ends, which lost 1 base and 5 bases, there was a span of 5 bases. This CDR3 is 13 amino acids long.

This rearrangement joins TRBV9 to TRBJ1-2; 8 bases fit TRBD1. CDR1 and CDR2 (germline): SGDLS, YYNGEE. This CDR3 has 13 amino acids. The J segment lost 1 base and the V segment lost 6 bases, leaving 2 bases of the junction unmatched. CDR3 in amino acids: CASKTGDNYGYTF. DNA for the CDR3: TGTGCCAGCAAGACAGGGGATAACTATGGCTACACCTTC.

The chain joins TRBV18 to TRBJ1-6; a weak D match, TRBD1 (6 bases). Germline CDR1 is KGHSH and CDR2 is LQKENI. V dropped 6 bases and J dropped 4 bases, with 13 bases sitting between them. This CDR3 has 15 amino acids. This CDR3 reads CASSEATGYNSPLHF. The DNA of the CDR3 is TGTGCCAGCTCTGAGGCTACAGGGTATAATTCACCCCTCCACTTT.